Listed below are T cell receptor beta chains from one sample, sequenced in a study of T cell responses to AZD1222 COVID-19 vaccine. The method was immunoSEQ multiplex PCR; TCRdb's version includes in-frame clones alone and lacks a portion of them. The sample records around 150,000 clones, 94% being singletons. The sequencing here drew on peripheral blood, taken on day 0 of AZD1222 vaccination. The receptors derive from an adult in good health. CDR3s include the opening cysteine and the closing phenylalanine or tryptophan. The D gene is left open where the match is weak. The size of a clone is reported for some rows only, either as once, few or many, or as a class for expanded clones.

>TRBD1|TRBV3-1/TRBV3-2|TRBJ2-2|NA
CASSPGTGGFGELFF
TGTGCCAGCAGCCCCGGGACAGGGGGTTTCGGGGAGCTGTTTTTT
>NA|TRBV13|TRBJ2-2|NA
CASSPRDQGSGELFF
TGTGCCAGCAGCCCCCGGGACCAGGGGTCCGGGGAGCTGTTTTTT
>NA|TRBV2|TRBJ1-1|NA
CASSATWGETEAFF
TGTGCCAGCAGTGCGACTTGGGGGGAAACTGAAGCTTTCTTT
>NA|TRBV28|TRBJ2-1|NA
CASSLFGGGRRNEQFF
TGTGCCAGCAGTTTGTTTGGCGGGGGCCGAAGAAATGAGCAGTTCTTC
>NA|TRBV28|TRBJ1-5|once
CASSSAGPQHF
TGTGCCAGCAGCAGCGCTGGGCCCCAGCATTTT
>NA|TRBV11-2|TRBJ2-3|NA
CASSRGGRTDTQYF
TGTGCCAGCAGTCGTGGAGGGCGCACAGATACGCAGTATTTT
>TRBD1|TRBV14|TRBJ1-2|NA
CASSQWTGEPYYGYTF
TGTGCCAGCAGTCAATGGACAGGGGAGCCCTACTATGGCTACACCTTC
>TRBD1|TRBV19|TRBJ1-1|NA
CASGTGGRTEAFF
TGTGCCAGTGGGACAGGGGGGAGAACTGAAGCTTTCTTT
>TRBD1|TRBV12-3/TRBV12-4|TRBJ1-4|NA
CASSETGRGELFF
TGTGCCAGCAGTGAGACAGGGAGGGGAGAACTGTTTTTT
>TRBD2|TRBV4-2|TRBJ2-1|NA
CASSPSGLAGRNEQFF
TGTGCCAGCAGCCCGTCGGGACTAGCGGGGAGGAATGAGCAGTTCTTC
>TRBD2|TRBV3-1/TRBV3-2|TRBJ2-7|NA
CASSLAGGPREQYF
TGTGCCAGCAGCCTGGCGGGAGGGCCTCGGGAGCAGTACTTC
>NA|TRBV11-3|TRBJ2-2|NA
CASSFDSWSDGELFF
TGTGCCAGCAGCTTCGACTCATGGAGTGACGGGGAGCTGTTTTTT
>NA|TRBV3-1/TRBV3-2|TRBJ1-2|NA
CASSQAPNQGYTF
TGTGCCAGCAGCCAAGCCCCGAATCAGGGCTACACCTTC
>NA|TRBV30|TRBJ2-1|NA
CAFQLAYNEQFF
TGTGCCTTCCAGCTGGCCTACAATGAGCAGTTCTTC
>NA|TRBV3-1/TRBV3-2|TRBJ2-3|NA
CASSQRRMNTDTQYF
TGTGCCAGCAGCCAACGCCGAATGAATACAGATACGCAGTATTTT
>NA|TRBV3-1/TRBV3-2|TRBJ1-4|NA
CASSPMWGGRNEKLFF
TGTGCCAGCAGCCCGATGTGGGGAGGGCGTAATGAAAAACTGTTTTTT
>NA|TRBV5-4|TRBJ1-2|NA
CASSSQVYYGYTF
TGTGCCAGCAGCTCTCAGGTCTACTATGGCTACACCTTC
>NA|TRBV6-1|TRBJ1-2|NA
CASSESRGGYTF
TGTGCCAGCAGTGAATCCAGGGGAGGCTACACCTTC
>NA|TRBV30|TRBJ2-7|NA
CAWRSGPYEQYF
TGTGCCTGGAGATCAGGCCCCTACGAGCAGTACTTC
>NA|TRBV10-1|TRBJ2-7|NA
CASSESWYEQYF
TGCGCCAGCAGTGAGTCATGGTACGAGCAGTACTTC
>NA|TRBV5-5|TRBJ1-5|NA
CASSRGWGGQPQHF
TGTGCCAGCAGCCGGGGATGGGGGGGACAGCCCCAGCATTTT
>NA|TRBV29-1|TRBJ1-1|few
CSVPADWNTEAFF
TGCAGCGTGCCGGCGGATTGGAACACTGAAGCTTTCTTT
>TRBD1|TRBV7-9|TRBJ2-7|NA
CASSLESGTGAPEQYF
TGTGCCAGCAGCTTAGAGTCCGGGACAGGAGCCCCCGAGCAGTACTTC
>NA|TRBV28|TRBJ2-7|once
CASSLKPEEMVYF
TGTGCCAGCAGTTTGAAGCCGGAGGAGATGGTTTACTTC
>NA|TRBV28|TRBJ2-7|NA
CASSFHLEGPSYEQYF
TGTGCCAGCAGTTTTCACCTTGAGGGGCCCTCCTACGAGCAGTACTTC
>NA|TRBV4-1|TRBJ2-4|NA
CASSQELGGTIQSAIQYF
TGCGCCAGCAGCCAAGAACTGGGAGGCACTATACAATCCGCCATTCAGTACTTC
>TRBD1|TRBV5-4|TRBJ1-1|NA
CASSFQGGPEAFF
TGTGCCAGCAGCTTCCAGGGGGGACCTGAAGCTTTCTTT
>NA|TRBV3-1/TRBV3-2|TRBJ1-1|NA
CASSQRGEGGTEAFF
TGTGCCAGCAGCCAGAGAGGTGAAGGGGGGACTGAAGCTTTCTTT
>NA|TRBV5-4|TRBJ1-1|NA
CASSSPGLMNTEAFF
TGTGCCAGCAGCTCTCCGGGACTGATGAACACTGAAGCTTTCTTT
>TRBD1|TRBV28|TRBJ1-1|NA
CASSSRQGNTEAFF
TGTGCCAGCAGTTCCAGACAGGGGAACACTGAAGCTTTCTTT
>NA|TRBV6-1|TRBJ2-3|NA
CASSEDPPSTDTQYF
TGTGCCAGCAGTGAAGACCCCCCTAGCACAGATACGCAGTATTTT
>NA|TRBV3-1/TRBV3-2|TRBJ1-6|NA
CASSQEGLIGNSPLHF
TGTGCCAGCAGCCAAGAAGGTTTGATAGGGAATTCCCCCCTCCACTTT
>NA|TRBV6-1|TRBJ1-1|NA
CASSEVMNTEAFF
TGTGCCAGCAGTGAAGTAATGAACACTGAAGCTTTCTTT
>TRBD2|TRBV6-5|TRBJ2-3|NA
CASSYSLASATDTQYF
TGTGCCAGCAGTTACTCACTAGCGTCAGCCACAGATACGCAGTATTTT
>NA|TRBV11-2|TRBJ1-1|NA
CASSLRDREWAEAFF
TGTGCCAGCAGCTTAAGGGATAGGGAGTGGGCTGAAGCTTTCTTT
>NA|TRBV11-2|TRBJ1-1|NA
CASSRDLNTEAFF
TGTGCCAGCAGCCGAGACCTGAACACTGAAGCTTTCTTT
>NA|TRBV5-5|TRBJ2-3|NA
CASSLDGAGTQYF
TGTGCCAGCAGCTTAGATGGGGCGGGTACGCAGTATTTT
>TRBD2|TRBV6-2/TRBV6-3|TRBJ2-3|NA
CASSYVTSGRVTDTQYF
TGTGCCAGCAGTTACGTGACTAGCGGGAGGGTGACAGATACGCAGTATTTT
>TRBD1|TRBV5-1|TRBJ2-2|NA
CASSSGQGNTGELFF
TGCGCCAGCAGCTCGGGACAGGGGAACACCGGGGAGCTGTTTTTT
>NA|TRBV15|TRBJ1-3|once
CATSRGPAGNTIYF
TGTGCCACCAGCAGGGGGCCTGCGGGAAACACCATATATTTT
>NA|TRBV19|TRBJ2-3|NA
CASRDRANTQYF
TGTGCCAGCCGGGACCGGGCGAATACGCAGTATTTT
>TRBD2|TRBV19|TRBJ2-1|NA
CASSMGGSLGEQFF
TGTGCCAGTAGTATGGGCGGGAGTTTGGGTGAGCAGTTCTTC
>TRBD1|TRBV2|TRBJ1-4|NA
CASSRQGTNEKLFF
TGTGCCAGCAGTCGACAGGGAACTAATGAAAAACTGTTTTTT
>NA|TRBV27|TRBJ1-1|NA
CASSRSSGGGEAFF
TGTGCCAGCAGCCGTTCCTCCGGGGGAGGGGAAGCTTTCTTT
>NA|TRBV6-1|TRBJ1-5|few
CASSEWGADQPQHF
TGTGCCAGCAGTGAGTGGGGGGCCGATCAGCCCCAGCATTTT
>NA|TRBV7-8|TRBJ2-7|NA
CASSLESAYEQYF
TGTGCCAGCAGCTTAGAGAGTGCGTACGAGCAGTACTTC
>NA|TRBV27|TRBJ1-3|NA
CASCSMGASGVSGNTIYF
TGTGCCAGCTGCTCTATGGGAGCCAGCGGAGTGTCTGGAAACACCATATATTTT
>NA|TRBV6-1|TRBJ2-7|once
CASSEGTGLSYEQYF
TGTGCCAGCAGTGAAGGTACAGGCCTCTCCTACGAGCAGTACTTC
>NA|TRBV27|TRBJ1-5|NA
CASRLVPGSGQPQHF
TGTGCCAGCAGGCTCGTGCCGGGGTCGGGCCAGCCCCAGCATTTT
>NA|TRBV28|TRBJ2-7|once
CASLPEGSSYEQYF
TGTGCCAGCTTGCCAGAGGGGAGCTCCTACGAGCAGTACTTC
>TRBD1|TRBV6-5|TRBJ1-1|NA
CASSFLGPGGNTEAFF
TGTGCCAGCAGTTTCTTGGGACCAGGGGGGAACACTGAAGCTTTCTTT
>NA|TRBV30|TRBJ1-2|NA
CAWSPTYREDGYTF
TGTGCCTGGAGCCCGACATACCGAGAGGATGGCTACACCTTC
>NA|TRBV3-1/TRBV3-2|TRBJ1-6|NA
CASGTPSSPLHF
TGTGCCAGCGGGACACCAAGTTCACCCCTCCACTTT
>NA|TRBV29-1|TRBJ1-1|once
CSVFQQALNTEAFF
TGCAGCGTGTTCCAACAGGCATTGAACACTGAAGCTTTCTTT
>TRBD1|TRBV29-1|TRBJ1-2|NA
CSVDLPGQTNYGYTF
TGCAGCGTTGATCTCCCGGGACAGACTAACTATGGCTACACCTTC